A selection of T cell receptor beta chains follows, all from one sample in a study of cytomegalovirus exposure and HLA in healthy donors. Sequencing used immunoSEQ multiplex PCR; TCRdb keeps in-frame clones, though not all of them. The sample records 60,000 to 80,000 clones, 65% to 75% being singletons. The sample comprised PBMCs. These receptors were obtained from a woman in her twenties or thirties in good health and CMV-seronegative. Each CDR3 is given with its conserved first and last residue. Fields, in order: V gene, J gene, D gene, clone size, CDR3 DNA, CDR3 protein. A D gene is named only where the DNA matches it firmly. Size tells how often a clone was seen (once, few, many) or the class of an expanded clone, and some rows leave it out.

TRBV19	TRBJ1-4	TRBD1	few	TGTGCCAGTAGTCTGCAGGGGGCTAAAGAAAAACTGTTTTTT	CASSLQGAKEKLFF
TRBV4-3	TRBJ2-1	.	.	TGCGCCAGCAGCTCTTTTGACGGGACACCTTTTTCGGATGAGCAGTTCTTC	CASSSFDGTPFSDEQFF
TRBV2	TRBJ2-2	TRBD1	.	TGTGCCAGCATCCGGAGTGGGACAGGGATGGCCGGGGAGCTGTTTTTT	CASIRSGTGMAGELFF
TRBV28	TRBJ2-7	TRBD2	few	TGTGCCAGCAGTTTATCAGCGGGATATAGAAATGAGCAGTACTTC	CASSLSAGYRNEQYF
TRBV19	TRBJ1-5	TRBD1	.	TGTGCCAGTAATGACGACAGGGGTGGTTTTCAGCCCCAGCATTTT	CASNDDRGGFQPQHF
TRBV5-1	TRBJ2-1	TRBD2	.	TGCGCCAGCAGCTTGGTTCCTAGCGGGAGGAATGAGCAGTTCTTC	CASSLVPSGRNEQFF
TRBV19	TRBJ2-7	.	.	TGTGCCAGTAGTATCGTCTCCAGGGGTTCCTACGAGCAGTACTTC	CASSIVSRGSYEQYF
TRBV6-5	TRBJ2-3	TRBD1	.	TGTGCCAGCAGTTTAGGACAGGGCACAGATACGCAGTATTTT	CASSLGQGTDTQYF
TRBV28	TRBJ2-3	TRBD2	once	TGTGCCAGCAAGTTGGGACTAGCACCCGTAGATACGCAGTATTTT	CASKLGLAPVDTQYF
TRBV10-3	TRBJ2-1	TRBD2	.	TGTGCCATCAGTGCCGGACTAGCGGGAGTATTTGGCAATGAGCAGTTCTTC	CAISAGLAGVFGNEQFF
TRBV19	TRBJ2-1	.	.	TGTGCCAGTAGTATTCTCCTATATAGTTCAAGTGAGCAGTTCTTC	CASSILLYSSSEQFF
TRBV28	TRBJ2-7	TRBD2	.	TGTGCCAGCAGCCCCGGGACTAGCCTCTACGAGCAGTACTTC	CASSPGTSLYEQYF
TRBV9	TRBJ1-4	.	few	TGTGCCAGCAGCGTAACCCCCTCGGAGACAGGTAAAAATGCAACTAATGAAAAACTGTTTTTT	CASSVTPSETGKNATNEKLFF
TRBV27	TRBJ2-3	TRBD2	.	TGTGCCAGCACCCCGGCTAGCGGGAGAGGCACAGATACGCAGTATTTT	CASTPASGRGTDTQYF
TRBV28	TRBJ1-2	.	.	TGTGCCACCCACTTGGCAGGCCCCATTACCCCCGTCTATGGCTACACCTTC	CATHLAGPITPVYGYTF
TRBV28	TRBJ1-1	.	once	TGTGCCAGCAGTTTCCGCCTCAGCGGTCGGGCTTTCTTT	CASSFRLSGRAFF
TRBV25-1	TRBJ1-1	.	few	TGTGCCAGCAGGGGTTCCCTAGGCGGCACTGAAGCTTTCTTT	CASRGSLGGTEAFF
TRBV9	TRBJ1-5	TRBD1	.	TGTGCCAGCAGCAGAGGGGGCGGTCAGCCCCAGCATTTT	CASSRGGGQPQHF
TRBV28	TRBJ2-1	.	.	TGTGCCAGCAGTTTACTCTACAGTGAGCAGTTCTTC	CASSLLYSEQFF
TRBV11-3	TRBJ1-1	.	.	TGTGCCAGCAGCTTAGATCCGGGCACTGAAGCTTTCTTT	CASSLDPGTEAFF
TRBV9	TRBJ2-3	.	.	TGTGCCAGCAGCGTATTAGCGGAGAGCACAGATACGCAGTATTTT	CASSVLAESTDTQYF
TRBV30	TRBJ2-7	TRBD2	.	TGTGCCTGGAGTGTTAGCGGGGTGACGCCCTACGAGCAGTACTTC	CAWSVSGVTPYEQYF
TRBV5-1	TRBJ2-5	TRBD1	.	TGCGCCAGCAGCTTGGCCTTGACAGGGTACCAAGAGACCCAGTACTTC	CASSLALTGYQETQYF
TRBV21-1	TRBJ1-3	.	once	TGTGCCAGCAGCAAAGCGCTTGGGGACAGGGGCGTTGGGGGAAACACCATATATTTT	CASSKALGDRGVGGNTIYF
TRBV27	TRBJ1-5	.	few	TGTGCCAGCAGTTCCCCGAGAAGACTCTCTCATCCCCCCCCACGACAGCCCCAGCATTTT	CASSSPRRLSHPPPRQPQHF
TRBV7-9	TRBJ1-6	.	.	TGTGCCAGCAGCTTACGACAGATAAATTCACCCCTCCACTTT	CASSLRQINSPLHF
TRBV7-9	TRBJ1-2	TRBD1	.	TGTGCCAGCAGCCGTGGACAGGGAAGGTTAAACTATGGCTACACCTTC	CASSRGQGRLNYGYTF
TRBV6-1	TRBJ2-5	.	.	TGTGCCAGCACTGACCAAAGACACCCTCAAGAGACCCAGTACTTC	CASTDQRHPQETQYF
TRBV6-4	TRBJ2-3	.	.	TGTGCCAGCCAAAAAGATACGCAGTATTTT	CASQKDTQYF
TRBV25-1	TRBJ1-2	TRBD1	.	TGTGCCAGCAGTGCCTTAGACAGGGACGACTATGGCTACACCTTC	CASSALDRDDYGYTF
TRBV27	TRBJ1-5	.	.	TGTGCCAGCAGTTTATCACGGGTTGGTCAGCCCCAGCATTTT	CASSLSRVGQPQHF
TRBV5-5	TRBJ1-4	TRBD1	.	TGTGCCAGCAGCTTTGGGACAGGGAATGAAAAACTGTTTTTT	CASSFGTGNEKLFF
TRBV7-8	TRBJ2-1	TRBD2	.	TGTGCCAGCAGCTTAGGGAGAGTACGTAGCGGGGGCAGTTCCAATGAGCAGTTCTTC	CASSLGRVRSGGSSNEQFF
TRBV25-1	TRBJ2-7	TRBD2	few	TGTGCCAGCAGTGCCTTAGCGGGCTTGAGCTCCTACGAGCAGTACTTC	CASSALAGLSSYEQYF
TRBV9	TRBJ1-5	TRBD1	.	TGTGCCAGCAGCGTAGAGACCGGGACAGAATGGCAGCCCCAGCATTTT	CASSVETGTEWQPQHF
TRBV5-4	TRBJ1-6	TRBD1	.	TGTGCCAGCAGCCCGACAGGGTTAGATTCACCCCTCCACTTT	CASSPTGLDSPLHF
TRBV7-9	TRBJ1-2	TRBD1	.	TGTGCCAGCAGCTTAGGAGGTCCCACGGGACAGGGGGGCTATGGCTACACCTTC	CASSLGGPTGQGGYGYTF
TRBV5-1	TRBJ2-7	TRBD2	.	TGCGCCAGCAGCTTGGTCGGGACTAGCGGTTCCTACGAGCAGTACTTC	CASSLVGTSGSYEQYF
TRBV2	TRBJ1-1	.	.	TGTGCCAGCAGTGATCGAGGGAGGAACACTGAAGCTTTCTTT	CASSDRGRNTEAFF
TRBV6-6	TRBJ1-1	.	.	TGTGCCAGCAGTTACGGCCAGCGGAACACTGAAGCTTTCTTT	CASSYGQRNTEAFF
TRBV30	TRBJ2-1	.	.	TGTGCCACAACTAGACCGAATGAGCAGTTCTTC	CATTRPNEQFF
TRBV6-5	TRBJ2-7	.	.	TGTGCCAGCAGGGCCCTGTTGGGAGGGGGTTCCGAGCAGTACTTC	CASRALLGGGSEQYF
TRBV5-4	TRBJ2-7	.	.	TGTGCCAGCAGCTTAAGACTCCAAACCTCCTACGAGCAGTACTTC	CASSLRLQTSYEQYF
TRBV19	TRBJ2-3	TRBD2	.	TGTGCCAGTAGTCGGAGGAGAGTTGCAGCGGGAGTGAGCCCAGATACGCAGTATTTT	CASSRRRVAAGVSPDTQYF
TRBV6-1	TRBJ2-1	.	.	TGTGCCAGCAGCTCGGGAGACGGCTACAATGAGCAGTTCTTC	CASSSGDGYNEQFF
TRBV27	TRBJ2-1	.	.	TGTGCCAGCAGTTTCCATACCCCCCGGGAGCAGTTCTTC	CASSFHTPREQFF
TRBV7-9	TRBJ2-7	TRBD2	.	TGTGCCAGCAGCTTAGATGGCGGGAGTTACGAGCAGTACTTC	CASSLDGGSYEQYF
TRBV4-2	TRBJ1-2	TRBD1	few	TGTGCCAGCAGCCAAGACCCTCCGGGACAGGGGTCTAACTATGGCTACACCTTC	CASSQDPPGQGSNYGYTF
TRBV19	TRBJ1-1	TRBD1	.	TGTGCCAGTACCACGGACAGGGGCGTGGACACTGAAGCTTTCTTT	CASTTDRGVDTEAFF
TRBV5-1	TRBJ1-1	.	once	TGCGCCAGCATCCTGGGGGGATCGAACACTGAAGCTTTCTTT	CASILGGSNTEAFF
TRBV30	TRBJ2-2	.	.	TGTGCCTGGAGTCAAAGCGGGACCGGGGAGCTGTTTTTT	CAWSQSGTGELFF
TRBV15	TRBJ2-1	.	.	TGTGCCACCAGCAGAGTGGTGATTAGCCGCTCCTACAATGAGCAGTTCTTC	CATSRVVISRSYNEQFF
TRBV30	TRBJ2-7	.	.	TGTGCCTGGAGTGCACAGAACTACGAGCAGTACTTC	CAWSAQNYEQYF
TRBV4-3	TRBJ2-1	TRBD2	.	TGCGCCAGCAGCCACCTAGCGGGAGGGCCAAAGGATGAGCAGTTCTTC	CASSHLAGGPKDEQFF
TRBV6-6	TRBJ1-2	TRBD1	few	TGTGCCAGCAGCAGGGGGCAAGCTAACTATGGCTACACCTTC	CASSRGQANYGYTF